The text below deals with one T cell receptor beta chain. Libraries were prepared by immunoSEQ multiplex PCR; TCRdb keeps only in-frame clonotypes and omits some of them. Among around 700,000 clones listed, around four fifths were seen once. This specimen belongs to a study of shared clonotypes between healthy human individuals. The CDR3 loop spans 16 amino acids. The germline gives CDR1 SGDLS, CDR2 YYNGEE. V gave up 4 bases and J gave up 4 bases, with 20 bases separating them. Only Caucasian adults living in Nashville, Tennessee made up the donor group. The chain joins TRBV9 to TRBJ1-1; D ambiguous. The sequence was obtained from a young woman in good health. The sample was memory CD4+ T cells sorted from blood. Subset meaning: CD45RA-negative fraction. In DNA, the CDR3 is TGTGCCAGCAGCTACATAGAGGAGGTTAGTGGCACTGAAGCTTTCTTT. The encoded protein is CASSYIEEVSGTEAFF.